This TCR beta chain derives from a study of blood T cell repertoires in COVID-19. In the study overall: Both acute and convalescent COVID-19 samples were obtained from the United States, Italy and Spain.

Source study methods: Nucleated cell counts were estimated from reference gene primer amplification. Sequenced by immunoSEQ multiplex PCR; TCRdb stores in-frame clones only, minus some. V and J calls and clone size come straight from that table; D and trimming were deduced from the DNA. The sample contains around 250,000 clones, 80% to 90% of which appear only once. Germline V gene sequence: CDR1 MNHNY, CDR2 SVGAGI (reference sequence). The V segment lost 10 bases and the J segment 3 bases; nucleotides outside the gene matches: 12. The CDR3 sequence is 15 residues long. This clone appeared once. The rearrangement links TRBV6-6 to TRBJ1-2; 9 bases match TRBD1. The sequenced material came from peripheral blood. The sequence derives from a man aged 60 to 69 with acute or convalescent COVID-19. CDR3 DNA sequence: TGTGCCATCGATGCGAGGGACAGGGACGACTATGGCTACACCTTC. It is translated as CAIDARDRDDYGYTF.